The entry below describes one TCR beta chain. Its matching antigen is unknown. A read error is likely, as this CDR3 ends without the conserved phenylalanine or tryptophan. Next came a second PCR, run for about 7 to 12 cycles, which used a sample-barcoded 5' primer along with a J-beta primer mix. TCRdb re-analysed the 5' RACE reads in MiXCR, keeping a single row per CDR3 protein. The sample has about a million distinct CDR3 sequences, around two fifths seen once. The entry originates in a study of blood T cells in healthy people across ages. General study points: Aged donors had fewer naive CD4+ cells and lower diversity than long-lived donors.

Germline trimming cut 5 bases from V and 2 bases from J; bases unmatched to any gene: 7. The CDR3 covers 16 residues. At least 6 million PBMCs were isolated per sample. The sequencing input was blood. The gene calls are TRBV12-3 or TRBV12-4 and TRBJ2-5; 11 nucleotides line up with TRBD2. The receptor was derived from a man aged 18 to 29 in good health. CDR3 in DNA: TGTGCCAGCAGTCGCCTTAGCGGGGGGGGACAAGAGACCCAGTACTTA. As protein: CASSRLSGGGQETQYL.